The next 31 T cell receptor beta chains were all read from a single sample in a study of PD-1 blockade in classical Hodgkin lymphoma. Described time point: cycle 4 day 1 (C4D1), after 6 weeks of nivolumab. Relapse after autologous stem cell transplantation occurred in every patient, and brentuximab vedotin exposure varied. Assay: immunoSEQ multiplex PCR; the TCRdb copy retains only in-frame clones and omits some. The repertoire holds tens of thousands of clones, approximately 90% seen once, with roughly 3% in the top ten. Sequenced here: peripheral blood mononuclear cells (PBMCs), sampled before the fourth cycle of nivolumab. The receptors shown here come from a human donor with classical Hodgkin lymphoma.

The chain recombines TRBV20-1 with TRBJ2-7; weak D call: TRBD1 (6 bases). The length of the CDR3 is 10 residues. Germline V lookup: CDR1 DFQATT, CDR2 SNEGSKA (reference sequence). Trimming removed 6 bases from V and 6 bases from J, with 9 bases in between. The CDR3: CSAWGPEQYF. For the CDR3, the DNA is TGCAGTGCCTGGGGGCCCGAGCAGTACTTC.

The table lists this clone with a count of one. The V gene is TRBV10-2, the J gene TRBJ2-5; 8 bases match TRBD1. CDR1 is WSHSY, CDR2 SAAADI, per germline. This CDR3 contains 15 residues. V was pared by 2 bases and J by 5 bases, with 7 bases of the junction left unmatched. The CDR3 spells CASSEGQGGWETQYF. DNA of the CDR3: TGCGCCAGCAGTGAGGGACAGGGCGGGTGGGAGACCCAGTACTTC.

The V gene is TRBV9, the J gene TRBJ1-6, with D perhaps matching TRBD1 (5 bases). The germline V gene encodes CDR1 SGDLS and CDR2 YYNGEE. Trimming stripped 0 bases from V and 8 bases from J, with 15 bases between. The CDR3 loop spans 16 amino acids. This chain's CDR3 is CASSVGGRGNYSPLHF. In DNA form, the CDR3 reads TGTGCCAGCAGCGTAGGTGGGAGGGGAAATTATTCACCCCTCCACTTT.

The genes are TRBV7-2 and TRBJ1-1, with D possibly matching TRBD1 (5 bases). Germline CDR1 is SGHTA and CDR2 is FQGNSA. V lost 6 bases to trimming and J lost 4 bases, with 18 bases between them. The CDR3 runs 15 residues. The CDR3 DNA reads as TGTGCCAGCAGGTCCATATCCTCGCAGGGCACTGAAGCTTTCTTT. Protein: CASRSISSQGTEAFF.

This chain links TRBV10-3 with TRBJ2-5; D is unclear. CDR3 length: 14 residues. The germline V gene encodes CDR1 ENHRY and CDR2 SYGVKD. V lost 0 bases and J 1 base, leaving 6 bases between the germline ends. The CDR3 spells CAISESGSQETQYF. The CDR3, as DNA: TGTGCCATCAGTGAGTCTGGTTCCCAAGAGACCCAGTACTTC.

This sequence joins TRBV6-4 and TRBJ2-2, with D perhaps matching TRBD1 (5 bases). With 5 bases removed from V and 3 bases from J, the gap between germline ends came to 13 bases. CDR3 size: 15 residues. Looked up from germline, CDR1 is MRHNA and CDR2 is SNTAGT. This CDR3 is CASSPGNWDTGELFF. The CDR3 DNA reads TGTGCCAGCAGTCCAGGGAATTGGGACACCGGGGAGCTGTTTTTT.

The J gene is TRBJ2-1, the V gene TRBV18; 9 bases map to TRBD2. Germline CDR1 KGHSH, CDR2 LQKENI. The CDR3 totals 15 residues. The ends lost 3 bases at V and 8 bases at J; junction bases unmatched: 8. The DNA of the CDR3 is TGTGCCAGCTCACCCGCGGGGGGGCTTTTGCATGAGCAGTTCTTC. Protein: CASSPAGGLLHEQFF.

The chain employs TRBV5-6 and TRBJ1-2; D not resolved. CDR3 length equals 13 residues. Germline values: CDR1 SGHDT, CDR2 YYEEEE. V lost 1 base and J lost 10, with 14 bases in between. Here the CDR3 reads CASSLRLTIIYTF. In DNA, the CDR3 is TGTGCCAGCAGCTTGCGACTCACCATAATCTACACCTTC. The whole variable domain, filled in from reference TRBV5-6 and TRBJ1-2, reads DAGVTQSPTHLIKTRGQQVTLRCSPKSGHDTVSWYQQALGQGPQFIFQYYEEEERQRGNFPDRFSGHQFPNYSSELNVNALLLGDSALYLCASSLRLTIIYTFGSGTRLTVV.

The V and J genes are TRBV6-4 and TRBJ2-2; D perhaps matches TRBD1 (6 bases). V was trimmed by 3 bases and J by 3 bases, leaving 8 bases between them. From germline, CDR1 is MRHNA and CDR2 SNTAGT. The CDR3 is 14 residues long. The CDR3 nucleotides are TGTGCCAGCAGTGAACAGGGACACACCGGGGAGCTGTTTTTT. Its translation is CASSEQGHTGELFF.

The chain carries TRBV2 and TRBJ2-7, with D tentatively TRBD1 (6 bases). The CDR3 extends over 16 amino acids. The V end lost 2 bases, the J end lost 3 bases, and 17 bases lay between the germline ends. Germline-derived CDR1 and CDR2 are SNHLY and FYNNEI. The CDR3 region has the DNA TGTGCCAGCAGTGAAATGAGTCGGGGACACAACTACGAGCAGTACTTC. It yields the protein CASSEMSRGHNYEQYF.

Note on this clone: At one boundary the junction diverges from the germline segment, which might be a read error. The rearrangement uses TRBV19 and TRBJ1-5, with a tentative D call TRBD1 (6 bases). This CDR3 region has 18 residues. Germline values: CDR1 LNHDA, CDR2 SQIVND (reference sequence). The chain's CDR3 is CASSWHGLVFSGAALCGF. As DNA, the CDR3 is TGTGCCAGTAGCTGGCACGGTCTGGTTTTTTCAGGGGCGGCTTTGTGCGGTTTT.

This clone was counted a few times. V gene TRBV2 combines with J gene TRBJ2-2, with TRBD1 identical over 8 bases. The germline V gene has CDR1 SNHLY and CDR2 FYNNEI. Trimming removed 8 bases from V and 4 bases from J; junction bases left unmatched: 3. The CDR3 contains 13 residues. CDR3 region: CASATGGTGELFF. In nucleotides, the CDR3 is TGTGCCAGCGCAACAGGGGGCACCGGGGAGCTGTTTTTT.

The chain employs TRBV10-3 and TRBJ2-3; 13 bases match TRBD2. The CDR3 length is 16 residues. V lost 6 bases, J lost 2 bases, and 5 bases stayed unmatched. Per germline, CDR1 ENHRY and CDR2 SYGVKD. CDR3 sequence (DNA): TGTGCCATCAGCGCCGGGACTAGCGGGGCCACAGATACGCAGTATTTT. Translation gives CAISAGTSGATDTQYF.

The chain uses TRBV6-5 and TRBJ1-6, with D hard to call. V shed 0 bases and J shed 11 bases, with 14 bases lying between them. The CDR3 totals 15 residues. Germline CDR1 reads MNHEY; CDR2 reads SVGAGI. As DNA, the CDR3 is TGTGCCAGCAGTTACTCTAAGTGGGCATCGGCACCCCTCCACTTT. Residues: CASSYSKWASAPLHF.

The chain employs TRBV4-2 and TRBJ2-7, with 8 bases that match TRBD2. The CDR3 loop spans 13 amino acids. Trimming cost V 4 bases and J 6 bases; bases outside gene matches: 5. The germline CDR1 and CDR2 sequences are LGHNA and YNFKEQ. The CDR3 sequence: CASSPGAGGEQYF. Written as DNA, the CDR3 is TGTGCCAGCAGCCCTGGGGCGGGAGGCGAGCAGTACTTC.

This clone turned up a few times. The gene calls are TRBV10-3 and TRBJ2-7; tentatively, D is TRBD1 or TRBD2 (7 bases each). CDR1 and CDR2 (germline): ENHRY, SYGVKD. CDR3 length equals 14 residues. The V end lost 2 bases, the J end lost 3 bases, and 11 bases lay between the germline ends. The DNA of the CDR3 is TGTGCCATCAGTGAGCCAGGGGGGGACTACGAGCAGTACTTC. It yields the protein CAISEPGGDYEQYF.

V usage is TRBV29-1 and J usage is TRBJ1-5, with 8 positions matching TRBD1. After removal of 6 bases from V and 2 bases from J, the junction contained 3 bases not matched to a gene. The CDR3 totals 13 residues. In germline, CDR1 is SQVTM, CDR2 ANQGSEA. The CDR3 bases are TGCAGCGTACAGGGGGAAGGCAATCAGCCCCAGCATTTT. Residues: CSVQGEGNQPQHF. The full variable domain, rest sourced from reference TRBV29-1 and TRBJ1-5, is SAVISQKPSRDICQRGTSLTIQCQVDSQVTMMFWYRQQPGQSLTLIATANQGSEATYESGFVIDKFPISRPNLTFSTLTVSNMSPEDSSIYLCSVQGEGNQPQHFGDGTRLSIL.

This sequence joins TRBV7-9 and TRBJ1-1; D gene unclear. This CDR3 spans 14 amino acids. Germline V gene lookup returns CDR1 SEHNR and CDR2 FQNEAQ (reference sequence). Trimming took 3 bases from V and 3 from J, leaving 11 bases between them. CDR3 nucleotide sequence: TGTGCCAGCAGCTTCTCTCCTCGGGACACTGAAGCTTTCTTT. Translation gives CASSFSPRDTEAFF.

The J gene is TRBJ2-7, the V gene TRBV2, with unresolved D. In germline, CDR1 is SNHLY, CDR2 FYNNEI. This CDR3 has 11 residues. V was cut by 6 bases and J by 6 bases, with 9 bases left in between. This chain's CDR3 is CASSLVREQYF. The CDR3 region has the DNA TGTGCCAGCAGCTTAGTACGCGAGCAGTACTTC.

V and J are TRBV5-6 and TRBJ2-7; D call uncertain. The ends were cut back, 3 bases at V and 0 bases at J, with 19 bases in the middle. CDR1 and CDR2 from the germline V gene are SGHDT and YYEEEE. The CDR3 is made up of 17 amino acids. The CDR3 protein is CASSSAPETPFSYEQYF. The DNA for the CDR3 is TGTGCCAGCAGCTCAGCTCCCGAGACACCTTTCTCCTACGAGCAGTACTTC.

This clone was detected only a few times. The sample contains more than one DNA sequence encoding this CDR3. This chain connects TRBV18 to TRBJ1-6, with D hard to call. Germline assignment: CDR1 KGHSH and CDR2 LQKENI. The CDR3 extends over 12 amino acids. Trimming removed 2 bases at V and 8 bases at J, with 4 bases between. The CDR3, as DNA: TGTGCCAGCTCACCAGGGGATTCACCCCTCCACTTT. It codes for CASSPGDSPLHF.

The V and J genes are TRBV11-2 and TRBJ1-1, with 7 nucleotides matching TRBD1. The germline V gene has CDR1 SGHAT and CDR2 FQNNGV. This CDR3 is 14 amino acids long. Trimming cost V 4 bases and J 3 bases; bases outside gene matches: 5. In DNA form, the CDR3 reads TGTGCCAGCAGCTCCCAGACAGGGTACACTGAAGCTTTCTTT. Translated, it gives CASSSQTGYTEAFF.

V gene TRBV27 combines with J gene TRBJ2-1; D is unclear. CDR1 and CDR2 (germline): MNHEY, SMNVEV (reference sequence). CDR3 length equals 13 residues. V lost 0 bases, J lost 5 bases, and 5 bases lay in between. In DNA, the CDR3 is TGTGCCAGCAGTTTATCCCAAAACAATGAGCAGTTCTTC. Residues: CASSLSQNNEQFF.

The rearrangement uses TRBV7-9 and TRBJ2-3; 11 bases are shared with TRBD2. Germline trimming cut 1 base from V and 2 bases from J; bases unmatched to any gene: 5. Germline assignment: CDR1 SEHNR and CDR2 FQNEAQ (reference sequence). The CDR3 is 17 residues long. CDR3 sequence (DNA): TGTGCCAGCAGCTTAGACGTAGCGGGGGGGTCCACAGATACGCAGTATTTT. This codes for CASSLDVAGGSTDTQYF.

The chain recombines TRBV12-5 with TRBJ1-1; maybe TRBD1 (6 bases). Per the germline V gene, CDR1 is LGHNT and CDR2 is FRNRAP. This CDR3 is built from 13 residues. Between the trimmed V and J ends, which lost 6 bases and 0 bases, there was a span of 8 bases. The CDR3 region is CASGQGLNTEAFF. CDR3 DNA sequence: TGTGCTAGTGGACAGGGACTGAACACTGAAGCTTTCTTT.

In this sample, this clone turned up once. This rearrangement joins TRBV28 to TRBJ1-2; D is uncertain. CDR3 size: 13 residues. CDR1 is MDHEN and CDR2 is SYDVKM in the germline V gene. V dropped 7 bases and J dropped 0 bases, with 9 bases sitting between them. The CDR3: CASKISPNYGYTF. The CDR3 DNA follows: TGTGCCAGCAAAATTTCACCTAACTATGGCTACACCTTC.

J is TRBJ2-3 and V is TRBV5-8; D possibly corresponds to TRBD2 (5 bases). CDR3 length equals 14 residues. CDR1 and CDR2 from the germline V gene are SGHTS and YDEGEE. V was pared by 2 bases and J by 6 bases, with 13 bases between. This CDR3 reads CASSLGLPLDTQYF. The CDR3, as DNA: TGTGCCAGCAGCTTAGGACTGCCTTTGGATACGCAGTATTTT. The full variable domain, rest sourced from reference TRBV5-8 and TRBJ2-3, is EAGVTQSPTHLIKTRGQQATLRCSPISGHTSVYWYQQALGLGLQFLLWYDEGEERNRGNFPPRFSGRQFPNYSSELNVNALELEDSALYLCASSLGLPLDTQYFGPGTRLTVL.

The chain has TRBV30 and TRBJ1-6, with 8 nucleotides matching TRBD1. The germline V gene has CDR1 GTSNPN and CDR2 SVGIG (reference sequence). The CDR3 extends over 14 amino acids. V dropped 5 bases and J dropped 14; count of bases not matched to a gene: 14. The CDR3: CAWGTGTGELTLHF. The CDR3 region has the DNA TGTGCCTGGGGGACGGGGACAGGAGAATTAACCCTCCACTTT. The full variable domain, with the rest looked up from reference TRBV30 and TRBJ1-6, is SQTIHQWPATLVQPVGSPLSLECTVEGTSNPNLYWYRQAAGRGLQLLFYSVGIGQISSEVPQNLSASRPQDRQFILSSKKLLLSDSGFYLCAWGTGTGELTLHFGNGTRLTVT.

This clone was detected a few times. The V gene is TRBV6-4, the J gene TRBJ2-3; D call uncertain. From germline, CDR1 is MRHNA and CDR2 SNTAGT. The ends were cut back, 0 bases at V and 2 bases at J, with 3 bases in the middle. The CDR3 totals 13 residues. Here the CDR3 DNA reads TGTGCCAGCAGTGACTCGGACACAGATACGCAGTATTTT. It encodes CASSDSDTDTQYF.

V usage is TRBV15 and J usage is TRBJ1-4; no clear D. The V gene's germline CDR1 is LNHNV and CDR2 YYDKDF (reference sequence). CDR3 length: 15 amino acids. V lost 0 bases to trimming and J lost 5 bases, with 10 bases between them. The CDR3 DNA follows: TGTGCCACCAGCAGAGATAGCACAAGAAATGAAAAACTGTTTTTT. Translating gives CATSRDSTRNEKLFF.

The CDR3 nucleotides read TGTGCCAGCAGTGCCAGAGTGGGGGATGAAAAACTGTTTTTT. Its protein product is CASSARVGDEKLFF. The rearrangement links TRBV27 to TRBJ1-4; tentatively, D is TRBD1 (5 bases). V was shortened by 5 bases and J by 6 bases, with 13 bases between the two germline ends. The germline V gene has CDR1 MNHEY and CDR2 SMNVEV (reference sequence). The CDR3 consists of 14 residues.